The 8 T cell receptor beta chains in this list originate from one sample, sequenced in a study of cytomegalovirus exposure and HLA in healthy donors. The primer mix had 60 Vbeta and 13 Jbeta primers. The method was immunoSEQ multiplex PCR; TCRdb's version includes in-frame clones alone and lacks a portion of them. The sample holds 100,000 to 150,000 clones, about 82% seen once. The material sequenced was PBMCs. These receptors were collected from a boy aged 5-17 years in good health and CMV-seronegative.

The rearrangement links TRBV27 to TRBJ2-3; 7 bases map to TRBD1. Trimming took 5 bases from V and 3 from J; bases not matched to a gene: 2. The CDR3 length is 13 residues. The germline V gene has CDR1 MNHEY and CDR2 SMNVEV (reference sequence). CDR3 protein: CASSDRETDTQYF. The CDR3 DNA follows: TGTGCCAGCAGTGACAGGGAGACAGATACGCAGTATTTT.

This chain links TRBV5-4 with TRBJ2-3; the match to TRBD2 covers 8 bases. V lost 1 base to trimming and J lost 5 bases; unmatched junction nucleotides: 6. Germline V lookup: CDR1 SGHNT, CDR2 YYREEE (reference sequence). This CDR3 spans 15 amino acids. CDR3 nucleotides: TGTGCCAGCAGCTTGCCCGGGAGGGGTATAGATACGCAGTATTTT. Translation: CASSLPGRGIDTQYF.

Only a few counts were recorded for this clone. The rearrangement links TRBV11-2 to TRBJ1-2; D possibly corresponds to TRBD1 (5 bases). Germline V CDR1 and CDR2: SGHAT, FQNNGV. CDR3 size: 15 residues. Trimming removed 0 bases from V and 0 bases from J, with 8 bases in between. Here the CDR3 reads CASSLDRGTNYGYTF. For the CDR3, the DNA is TGTGCCAGCAGCTTAGATCGGGGGACTAACTATGGCTACACCTTC. Full variable domain (outside the CDR3, taken from reference TRBV11-2 and TRBJ1-2): EAGVAQSPRYKIIEKRQSVAFWCNPISGHATLYWYQQILGQGPKLLIQFQNNGVVDDSQLPKDRFSAERLKGVDSTLKIQPAKLEDSAVYLCASSLDRGTNYGYTFGSGTRLTVV.

The rearrangement links TRBV4-3 to TRBJ2-1; a possible D gene is TRBD2 (5 bases). The CDR3 consists of 13 residues. The germline V gene encodes CDR1 LGHNA and CDR2 YSLEER. The V end was cut by 3 bases, the J end by 9 bases, with 12 bases between. The CDR3 loop is CASSQSSGLEQFF. The CDR3, as DNA: TGCGCCAGCAGCCAGTCTTCCGGACTTGAGCAGTTCTTC.

The gene calls are TRBV9 and TRBJ2-1; the match to TRBD2 covers 11 bases. V dropped 0 bases and J dropped 8; count of bases not matched to a gene: 10. CDR1 is SGDLS, CDR2 YYNGEE, per germline. The CDR3 consists of 17 residues. The CDR3 region has the DNA TGTGCCAGCAGCGTAGGGGCTAGCGGGAGGACCCTGGATGAGCAGTTCTTC. Its translation: CASSVGASGRTLDEQFF.

The J gene is TRBJ1-4, the V gene TRBV5-6; TRBD1 is a possible D gene (6 bases). Germline lookup yields CDR1 SGHDT and CDR2 YYEEEE. Trimming removed 4 bases from V and 6 bases from J, with 13 bases in between. The CDR3 runs to 14 residues. The DNA of the CDR3 is TGTGCCAGCAGCATAGGGGGAGATGATGAAAAACTGTTTTTT. Its translation is CASSIGGDDEKLFF.

J is TRBJ2-5 and V is TRBV5-1; TRBD2 aligns across 13 bases. With V trimmed by 4 bases and J by 4 bases, 7 bases remained unmatched. The CDR3 extends over 16 amino acids. Germline CDR1 is SGHRS and CDR2 is YFSETQ. The CDR3 spells CASSPGLAGVRETQYF. CDR3 nucleotides: TGCGCCAGCAGCCCCGGACTAGCGGGAGTACGAGAGACCCAGTACTTC.

This clone was recorded a few times. This chain uses TRBV29-1 with TRBJ2-7; a weak D match, TRBD2 (5 bases). Per the germline V gene, CDR1 is SQVTM and CDR2 is ANQGSEA. The V and J ends lost 4 bases and 7 bases respectively, with 17 bases between them. This CDR3 is built from 13 residues. The CDR3 here is CSVGQAQREEQYF. The CDR3 nucleotides are TGCAGCGTTGGTCAAGCACAAAGGGAGGAGCAGTACTTC.